This T cell receptor beta chain derives from a study of blood T cell repertoires in COVID-19. TCRdb's copy holds only in-frame clones and misses some; the assay was immunoSEQ multiplex PCR. Among some 200,000 clones listed, under 90% were seen once. CDR3 length equals 12 residues. The V and J ends lost 9 bases and 7 bases, in that order; junction bases with no gene match: 1. CDR1 is MNHEY and CDR2 is SVGAGI in the germline V gene. A Seattle source enrolled patients during active infection and followed them longitudinally. The receptor was derived from a woman between 65 and 79 years old with COVID-19, enrolled during active disease. Sequenced: peripheral blood. The V gene is TRBV6-5, the J gene TRBJ1-4; 11 positions match TRBD1. The CDR3 spells CASGTGGEKLFF. The CDR3 DNA reads TGTGCCAGTGGGACAGGGGGTGAAAAACTGTTTTTT.